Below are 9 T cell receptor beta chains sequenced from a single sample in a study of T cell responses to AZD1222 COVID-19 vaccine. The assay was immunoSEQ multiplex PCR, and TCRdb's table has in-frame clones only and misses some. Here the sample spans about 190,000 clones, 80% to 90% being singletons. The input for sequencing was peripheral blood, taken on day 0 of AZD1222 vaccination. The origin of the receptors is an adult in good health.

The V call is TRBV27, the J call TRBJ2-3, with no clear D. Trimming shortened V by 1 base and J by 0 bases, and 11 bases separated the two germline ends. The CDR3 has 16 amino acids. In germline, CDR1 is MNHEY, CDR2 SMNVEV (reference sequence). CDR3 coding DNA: TGTGCCAGCAGTTTATATCTTTTTTCGAGCACAGATACGCAGTATTTT. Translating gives CASSLYLFSSTDTQYF.

DNA of the CDR3: TGTGCCAGGGATGGGGGGGAGCAAGAGACCCAGTACTTC. Its translation is CARDGGEQETQYF. The chain couples TRBV14 to TRBJ2-5; 7 nucleotides match TRBD2. Trimming at V came to 9 bases and at J to 2 bases, leaving 6 bases not matched to a gene. The germline V gene encodes CDR1 SGHDN and CDR2 FVKESK. The CDR3 contains 13 residues. Supplemented by reference TRBV14 and TRBJ2-5, the full variable domain reads EAGVTQFPSHSVIEKGQTVTLRCDPISGHDNLYWYRRVMGKEIKFLLHFVKESKQDESGMPNNRFLAERTGGTYSTLKVQPAELEDSGVYFCARDGGEQETQYFGPGTRLLVL.

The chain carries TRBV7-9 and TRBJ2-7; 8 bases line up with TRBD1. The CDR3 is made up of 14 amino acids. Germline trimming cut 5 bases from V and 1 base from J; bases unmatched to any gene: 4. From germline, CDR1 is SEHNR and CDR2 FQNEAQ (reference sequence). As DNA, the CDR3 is TGTGCCAGCAGCAGACAGGGGACATCCTACGAGCAGTACTTC. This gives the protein CASSRQGTSYEQYF.

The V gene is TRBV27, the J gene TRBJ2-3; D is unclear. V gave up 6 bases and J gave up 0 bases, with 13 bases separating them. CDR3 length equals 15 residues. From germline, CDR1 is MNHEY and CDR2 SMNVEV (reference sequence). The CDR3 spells CASRLTAYSTDTQYF. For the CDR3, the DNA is TGTGCCAGCAGACTGACCGCGTATAGCACAGATACGCAGTATTTT.

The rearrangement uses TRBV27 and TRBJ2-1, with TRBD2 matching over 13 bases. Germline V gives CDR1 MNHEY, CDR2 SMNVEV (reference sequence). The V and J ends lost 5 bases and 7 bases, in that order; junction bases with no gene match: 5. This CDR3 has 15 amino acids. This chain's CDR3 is CASSPGLAGFNEQFF. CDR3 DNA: TGTGCCAGCAGTCCGGGACTAGCGGGGTTTAATGAGCAGTTCTTC.

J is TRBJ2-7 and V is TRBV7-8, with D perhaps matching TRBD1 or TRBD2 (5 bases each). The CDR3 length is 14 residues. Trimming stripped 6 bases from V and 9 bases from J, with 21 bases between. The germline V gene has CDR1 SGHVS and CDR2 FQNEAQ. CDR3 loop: CASSPTLLRGRQYF. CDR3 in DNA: TGTGCCAGCAGTCCTACCCTCCTACGGGGACGGCAGTACTTC.

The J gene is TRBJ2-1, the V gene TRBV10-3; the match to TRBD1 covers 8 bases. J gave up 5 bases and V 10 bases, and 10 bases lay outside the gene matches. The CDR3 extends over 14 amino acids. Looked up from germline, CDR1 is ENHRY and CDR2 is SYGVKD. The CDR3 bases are TGTGCCACCACGACAGGGGTAGTTCACAATGAGCAGTTCTTC. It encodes CATTTGVVHNEQFF.

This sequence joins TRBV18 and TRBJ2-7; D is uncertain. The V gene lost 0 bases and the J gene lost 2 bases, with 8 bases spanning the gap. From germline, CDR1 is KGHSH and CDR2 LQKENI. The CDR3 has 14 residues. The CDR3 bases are TGTGCCAGCTCACCACCAGGGTCCCCCTACGAGCAGTACTTC. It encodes CASSPPGSPYEQYF.

This CDR3 reads CARSGLSYEQYV. CDR3 sequence (DNA): TGTGCCAGAAGCGGGCTTTCGTACGAGCAGTACGTC. This sequence joins TRBV5-3 and TRBJ2-7; D gene uncertain. TRBV5-3 qualifies as an ORF whose function is uncertain. V was shortened by 4 bases and J by 4 bases, with 9 bases between the two germline ends. The length of the CDR3 is 12 residues.